One sample yielded the 11 T cell receptor beta chains listed below, sequenced in a study of cytomegalovirus exposure and HLA in healthy donors. The PCR ran on 60 Vbeta and 13 Jbeta primers. TCRdb's table, derived via immunoSEQ multiplex PCR, lists solely in-frame clones and lacks some. The table lists about 93,000 clones, approximately 69% of them singletons, with approximately 6.3% in the top ten. The sequencing sample was made of PBMCs. The receptor source for this set is a boy aged 5 to 17 in good health and CMV-seropositive.

The V and J genes are TRBV7-8 and TRBJ2-3; no clear D gene. Trimming took 3 bases from V and 3 from J, leaving 7 bases between them. Germline CDR1 SGHVS, CDR2 FQNEAQ. CDR3 length: 13 residues. In DNA form, the CDR3 reads TGTGCCAGCAGCTTGGGCATTACAGATACGCAGTATTTT. It codes for CASSLGITDTQYF.

This clone was recorded a few times. The DNA of the CDR3 is TGTGCCAGCGGGCGGGTTATCTACAATGAGCAGTTCTTC. Translating it yields CASGRVIYNEQFF. The J gene is TRBJ2-1, the V gene TRBV2; D may be TRBD2 (5 bases). The germline CDR1 and CDR2 sequences are SNHLY and FYNNEI. V was shortened by 8 bases and J by 3 bases, with 11 bases between the two germline ends. The CDR3 length is 13 residues.

This clone was detected a few times. Since a far larger clone is one base different, this is likely a read error. The rearrangement links TRBV15 to TRBJ1-2; 9 bases agree with TRBD1. CDR3 length: 16 amino acids. CDR1 and CDR2 from the germline V gene are LNHNV and YYDKDF (reference sequence). CDR3 protein: CATEADYTGTGNGYSF. CDR3 sequence (DNA): TGTGCCACCGAAGCAGACTACACAGGGACAGGGAATGGCTACTCCTTC.

This chain uses TRBV7-6 with TRBJ2-1; D gene ambiguous. Germline lookup yields CDR1 SGHVS and CDR2 FNYEAQ. V lost 2 bases to trimming and J lost 2 bases, with 7 bases between them. This CDR3 is built from 14 residues. The CDR3 here is CASSLNYPYNEQFF. The CDR3 region has the DNA TGTGCCAGCAGCTTAAACTATCCCTACAATGAGCAGTTCTTC.

In this sample, this clone turned up a few times. The chain carries TRBV18 and TRBJ1-1, with a tentative D call TRBD1 (5 bases). The CDR3 has 13 amino acids. V gave up 2 bases and J gave up 4 bases, with 8 bases separating them. CDR1 and CDR2 (germline): KGHSH, LQKENI. CDR3 coding DNA: TGTGCCAGCTCACCAATCGGGGGCACTGAAGCTTTCTTT. Translating gives CASSPIGGTEAFF. Filled out from reference TRBV18 and TRBJ1-1, the complete variable domain reads NAGVMQNPRHLVRRRGQEARLRCSPMKGHSHVYWYRQLPEEGLKFMVYLQKENIIDESGMPKERFSAEFPKEGPSILRIQQVVRGDSAAYFCASSPIGGTEAFFGQGTRLTVV.

V usage is TRBV4-3 and J usage is TRBJ2-7; the D gene is possibly TRBD1 (6 bases). This CDR3 is 15 amino acids long. Germline CDR1 and CDR2: LGHNA and YSLEER. With 5 bases removed from V and 4 bases from J, the gap between germline ends came to 18 bases. CDR3 region: CASSIEAGQPYEQYF. The CDR3 DNA is TGCGCCAGCAGCATTGAGGCCGGACAGCCATACGAGCAGTACTTC.

This chain links TRBV5-1 with TRBJ1-1, with a weak D call TRBD1 (6 bases). The CDR3 covers 14 residues. Between the trimmed V and J ends, which lost 3 bases and 0 bases, there was a span of 9 bases. Looked up from germline, CDR1 is SGHRS and CDR2 is YFSETQ. CDR3 sequence reads: CASSSDRMNTEAFF. The CDR3 DNA follows: TGCGCCAGCAGCTCCGACAGGATGAACACTGAAGCTTTCTTT.

J is TRBJ1-6 and V is TRBV27, with TRBD1 matching 8 bases. Germline V CDR1 and CDR2: MNHEY, SMNVEV (reference sequence). The CDR3 runs 14 residues. V dropped 5 bases and J dropped 10; count of bases not matched to a gene: 7. The DNA of the CDR3 is TGTGCCAGCAGTCGGACAGGGACATACTCACCCCTCCACTTT. Residues: CASSRTGTYSPLHF.

This chain uses TRBV29-1 with TRBJ2-1; 8 bases match TRBD1. CDR3 length: 14 residues. Germline V gene sequence: CDR1 SQVTM, CDR2 ANQGSEA. The V segment lost 4 bases and the J segment 6 bases; nucleotides outside the gene matches: 8. The CDR3 sequence is CSVVDDRGVNEQFF. CDR3 DNA sequence: TGCAGCGTTGTGGATGACAGGGGAGTCAATGAGCAGTTCTTC.

V gene TRBV7-2 combines with J gene TRBJ2-7, with 8 bases lining up with TRBD2. The length of the CDR3 is 16 residues. J lost 0 bases, V lost 1 base, and 5 bases had no gene match. Germline values: CDR1 SGHTA, CDR2 FQGNSA. CDR3 DNA: TGTGCCAGCAGCTTAGTAGCGGGGCCCAACTCCTACGAGCAGTACTTC. This codes for CASSLVAGPNSYEQYF.

This clone showed up just a few times. The chain carries TRBV27 and TRBJ2-2; D is unresolved. Between the trimmed V and J ends, which lost 0 bases and 4 bases, there was a span of 15 bases. Germline lookup yields CDR1 MNHEY and CDR2 SMNVEV (reference sequence). This CDR3 contains 17 residues. The CDR3 reads CASSLSDTSMVTGELFF. CDR3 nucleotides: TGTGCCAGCAGTTTATCCGACACCTCAATGGTCACCGGGGAGCTGTTTTTT.